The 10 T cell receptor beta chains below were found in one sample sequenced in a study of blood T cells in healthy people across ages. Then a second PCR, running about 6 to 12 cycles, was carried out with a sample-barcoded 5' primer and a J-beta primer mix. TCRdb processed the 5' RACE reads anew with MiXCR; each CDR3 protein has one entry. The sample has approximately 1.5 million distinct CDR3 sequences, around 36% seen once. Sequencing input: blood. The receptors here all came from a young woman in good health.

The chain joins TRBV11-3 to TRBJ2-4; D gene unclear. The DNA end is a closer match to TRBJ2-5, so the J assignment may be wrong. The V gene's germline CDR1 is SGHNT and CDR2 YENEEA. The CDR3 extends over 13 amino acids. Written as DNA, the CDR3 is TGTGCCAGCAGCTTAGGTGCATCCAAGACCCAGTACTTC. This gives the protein CASSLGASKTQYF.

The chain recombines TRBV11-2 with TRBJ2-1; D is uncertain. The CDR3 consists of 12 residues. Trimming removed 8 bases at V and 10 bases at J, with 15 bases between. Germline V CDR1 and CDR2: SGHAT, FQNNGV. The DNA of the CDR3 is TGTGCCAGCGAGCTAATGGGTACCGAGCAGTTCTTC. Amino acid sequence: CASELMGTEQFF.

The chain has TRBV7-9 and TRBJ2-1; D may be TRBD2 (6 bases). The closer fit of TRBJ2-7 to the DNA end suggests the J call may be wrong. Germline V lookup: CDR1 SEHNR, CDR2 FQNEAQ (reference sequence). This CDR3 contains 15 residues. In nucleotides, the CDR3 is TGTGCCAGCAGCTTGCCTTTAGCGGAAAACAATGAGCAGTACTTC. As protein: CASSLPLAENNEQYF.

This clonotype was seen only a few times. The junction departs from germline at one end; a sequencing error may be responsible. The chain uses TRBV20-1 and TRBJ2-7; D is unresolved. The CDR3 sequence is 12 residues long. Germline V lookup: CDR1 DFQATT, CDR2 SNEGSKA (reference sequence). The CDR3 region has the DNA TGCAGTGCTAGCGGGCCTGCCTACGTGCAGTACTTC. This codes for CSASGPAYVQYF.

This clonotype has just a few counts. CDR3 sequence (DNA): TGTGCCAGCAGCTTGCAGTGGGGGACTGAAGCTTTCTTT. This translates into CASSLQWGTEAFF. The chain uses TRBV5-5 and TRBJ1-1; a weak D match, TRBD1 (5 bases). The CDR3 is 13 residues long. Germline loops: CDR1 SGHKS, CDR2 YYEKEE (reference sequence). Trimming stripped 1 base from V and 5 bases from J, with 9 bases between. The full variable domain, its missing parts supplied by reference TRBV5-5 and TRBJ1-1, is DAGVTQSPTHLIKTRGQQVTLRCSPISGHKSVSWYQQVLGQGPQFIFQYYEKEERGRGNFPDRFSARQFPNYSSELNVNALLLGDSALYLCASSLQWGTEAFFGQGTRLTVV.

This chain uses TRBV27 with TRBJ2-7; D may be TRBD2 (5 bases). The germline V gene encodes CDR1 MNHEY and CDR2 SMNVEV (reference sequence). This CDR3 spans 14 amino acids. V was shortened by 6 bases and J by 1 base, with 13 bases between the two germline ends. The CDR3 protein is CASRLYTGSYEQYF. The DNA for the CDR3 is TGTGCCAGCAGACTCTACACGGGGTCCTACGAGCAGTACTTC.

DNA of the CDR3: TGCAGTGCTGGCCGGGACTCAAGTAGGTTCCCAGATACGCAGTATTTT. It translates to CSAGRDSSRFPDTQYF. J is TRBJ2-3 and V is TRBV20-1; tentative D call: TRBD2 (6 bases). V dropped 5 bases and J dropped 4 bases, with 22 bases sitting between them. The length of the CDR3 is 16 residues. Germline CDR1 reads DFQATT; CDR2 reads SNEGSKA (reference sequence).

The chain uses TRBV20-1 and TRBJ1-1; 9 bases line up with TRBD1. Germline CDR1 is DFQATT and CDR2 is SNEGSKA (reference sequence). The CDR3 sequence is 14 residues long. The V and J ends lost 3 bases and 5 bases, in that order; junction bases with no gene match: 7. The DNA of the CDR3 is TGCAGTGCTAGGGACACAGGGGGCTGGACTGAAGCTTTCTTT. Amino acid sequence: CSARDTGGWTEAFF.

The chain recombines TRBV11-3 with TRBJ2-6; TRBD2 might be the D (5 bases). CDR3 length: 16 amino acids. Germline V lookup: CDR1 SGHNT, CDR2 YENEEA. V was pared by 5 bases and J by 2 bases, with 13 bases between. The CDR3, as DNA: TGTGCCAGCAGCCCGGGGAGTGGTCCTGGGGCCAACGTCCTGACTTTC. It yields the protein CASSPGSGPGANVLTF.

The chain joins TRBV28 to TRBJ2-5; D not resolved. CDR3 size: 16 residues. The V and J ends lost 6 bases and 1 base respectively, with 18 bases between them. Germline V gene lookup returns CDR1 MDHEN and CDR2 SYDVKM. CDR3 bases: TGTGCCAGCAGCCAACCGTCGAACGTGGGCCAAGAGACCCAGTACTTC. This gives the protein CASSQPSNVGQETQYF.